The 10 T cell receptor beta chains below were found in one sample sequenced in a study of shared clonotypes between healthy human individuals. The naive CD8 subset, CD45RO-negative cells positively selected for CCR7, excluded terminally differentiated effector memory CD45RA+ cells. Repertoires were generated with immunoSEQ multiplex PCR, while TCRdb's copy carries only in-frame clones and drops some. The repertoire holds about 2,100,000 clones, with about 92% as singletons. What was sequenced was naive CD8+ T cells from PBMCs. The source of these receptors is a man aged 18-30 years in good health. Some clones in this sample may be carry-over from other donors' samples.

V gene TRBV4-1 combines with J gene TRBJ2-3; possibly TRBD2 for D (6 bases). Trimming cost V 1 base and J 4 bases, with 12 bases left between them. Looked up from germline, CDR1 is MGHRA and CDR2 is YSYEKL. This CDR3 comprises 15 residues. CDR3 sequence (DNA): TGCGCCAGCAGCCAAGTCTCTGGCGGGGCAGATACGCAGTATTTT. Its translation: CASSQVSGGADTQYF.

The gene calls are TRBV7-2 and TRBJ2-2; maybe TRBD2 (7 bases). Trimming took 5 bases from V and 4 from J, leaving 23 bases between them. The CDR3 runs 18 residues. Germline V gene data show CDR1 as SGHTA and CDR2 as FQGNSA. The CDR3 DNA reads as TGTGCCAGCAGCCCTATCCCGAGAGGGGGGGCGTCCACCGGGGAGCTGTTTTTT. Translated: CASSPIPRGGASTGELFF.

In the case of this clone: Within the sample, other DNA sequences also encode this same CDR3. The chain couples TRBV11-2 to TRBJ2-1; 8 bases agree with TRBD2. CDR3 length: 15 amino acids. CDR1 is SGHAT and CDR2 is FQNNGV in the germline V gene. V shed 5 bases and J 3 bases; nucleotides not matched to a gene: 6. The CDR3 bases are TGTGCCAGCAGCCTACTAGCGGCAAGCTACAATGAGCAGTTCTTC. Its protein product is CASSLLAASYNEQFF.

In DNA, the CDR3 is TGTGCCAGCAGCCCGGGGACAGGGGGGTGGGACACTGAAGCTTTCTTT. Translation gives CASSPGTGGWDTEAFF. This chain joins TRBV5-5 and TRBJ1-1, with TRBD1 matching 11 bases. The CDR3 is 16 amino acids. Trimming cost V 4 bases and J 3 bases; bases outside gene matches: 8. Germline V lookup: CDR1 SGHKS, CDR2 YYEKEE (reference sequence).

The chain couples TRBV27 to TRBJ2-1, with TRBD2 matching 10 bases. The ends lost 3 bases at V and 1 base at J; junction bases unmatched: 15. The CDR3 extends over 20 amino acids. Per the germline V gene, CDR1 is MNHEY and CDR2 is SMNVEV (reference sequence). The CDR3 here is CASSFATGKASGSSYNEQFF. The CDR3 nucleotides read TGTGCCAGCAGTTTTGCGACAGGGAAGGCTAGCGGGAGTTCCTACAATGAGCAGTTCTTC.

Comment on this clone: Other DNA sequences within the sample encode an identical CDR3. The chain employs TRBV11-2 and TRBJ2-7; D is unclear. This CDR3 spans 11 amino acids. In germline, CDR1 is SGHAT, CDR2 FQNNGV. V was cut by 4 bases and J by 3 bases, with 4 bases left in between. The CDR3 sequence is CASSSFYEQYF. CDR3 coding DNA: TGTGCCAGCAGCTCCTTCTACGAGCAGTACTTC.

V and J are TRBV10-3 and TRBJ2-1; 8 bases are shared with TRBD2. The CDR3 length is 17 residues. The J segment lost 7 bases and the V segment lost 6 bases, leaving 17 bases of the junction unmatched. Germline loops: CDR1 ENHRY, CDR2 SYGVKD. The CDR3 DNA reads TGTGCCATCAGCGACTCCGGGACTAGAACCCCTTTTAATGAGCAGTTCTTC. Translating gives CAISDSGTRTPFNEQFF.

The chain is built from TRBV5-1 and TRBJ2-3; 9 bases map to TRBD2. The CDR3 contains 16 residues. Germline CDR1 reads SGHRS; CDR2 reads YFSETQ. V trimming: 0 bases; J trimming: 2 bases; junction bases outside the gene matches: 4. CDR3 nucleotide sequence: TGCGCCAGCAGCTTGGAGGCTAGCGGGATCACAGATACGCAGTATTTT. Translation: CASSLEASGITDTQYF. Full variable domain (missing parts from reference TRBV5-1 and TRBJ2-3): KAGVTQTPRYLIKTRGQQVTLSCSPISGHRSVSWYQQTPGQGLQFLFEYFSETQRNKGNFPGRFSGRQFSNSRSEMNVSTLELGDSALYLCASSLEASGITDTQYFGPGTRLTVL.

V is TRBV5-6 and J is TRBJ2-2; 8 bases are shared with TRBD1. CDR1 and CDR2 (germline): SGHDT, YYEEEE. V trimming: 4 bases; J trimming: 2 bases; junction bases outside the gene matches: 7. This CDR3 region has 16 residues. The CDR3 spells CASSRGQEINTGELFF. In DNA form, the CDR3 reads TGTGCCAGCAGCAGGGGACAGGAGATAAACACCGGGGAGCTGTTTTTT.

The chain links TRBV7-9 to TRBJ2-5; D could derive from TRBD1 or TRBD2 (5 bases each). From germline, CDR1 is SEHNR and CDR2 FQNEAQ (reference sequence). The germline V and J ends were trimmed by 5 bases and 9 bases, with 16 bases remaining between them. The CDR3 length is 13 residues. CDR3: CASSPPGTLPQYF. As DNA, the CDR3 is TGTGCCAGCAGCCCGCCGGGGACCCTACCCCAGTACTTC.